This record concerns one TCR beta chain sequence. In the authors' methods: Amplifying reference gene primers gave estimates of nucleated cell counts. Sequencing was performed with immunoSEQ multiplex PCR; in TCRdb, only in-frame clones are kept and a portion is missing. That table is the source of V, J and clone size, and D and trimming were worked out from the DNA. The sample carries nearly 35,000 clones, about 85% recorded once. This CDR3 is built from 15 residues. The junction had 3 bases not matched to a gene; V was cut back by 2 bases and J by 3 bases. Germline assignment: CDR1 LGHNA and CDR2 YSLEER. The source of the sample is a study of blood T cell repertoires in COVID-19. As for the study in general: Researchers got acute and convalescent COVID-19 samples from the United States, Italy and Spain.

The TCR was taken from a human donor with acute or convalescent COVID-19. The donor label of this sample is uncertain. This chain links TRBV4-3 with TRBJ2-7; 11 positions agree with TRBD2. The material sequenced was peripheral blood. CDR3 in DNA: TGCGCCAGCAGCCAAAGACTAGCGGGGAGCTACGAGCAGTACTTC. It is translated as CASSQRLAGSYEQYF.